The 25 T cell receptor beta chains given below trace back to one sample, sequenced in a study of blood T cell repertoires in COVID-19. Libraries were prepared by immunoSEQ multiplex PCR; TCRdb keeps only in-frame clonotypes and omits some of them. This table has approximately 380,000 clones, approximately 93% appearing once. The specimen sequenced was PBMCs or T cells enriched from blood (not recorded which). The source is a middle-aged woman who had been exposed to COVID-19.

This rearrangement joins TRBV10-1 to TRBJ2-1; D perhaps matches TRBD1 (5 bases). Germline V gives CDR1 WNHNN, CDR2 SYGVQD (reference sequence). The CDR3 is 13 amino acids. V was clipped by 6 bases and J by 4 bases, with 10 bases between them. The CDR3 nucleotides read TGCGCCAGCAGCAGGGCCATTTACAATGAGCAGTTCTTC. It encodes CASSRAIYNEQFF.

J is TRBJ2-1 and V is TRBV2, with a weak D call TRBD2 (5 bases). The CDR3 is 11 residues long. CDR1 is SNHLY, CDR2 FYNNEI, per germline. Trimming removed 3 bases at V and 9 bases at J, with 6 bases between. CDR3 protein: CASSERVEQFF. CDR3 sequence (DNA): TGTGCCAGCAGTGAGAGGGTTGAGCAGTTCTTC.

As DNA, the CDR3 is TGCGCCAGCAGCTTTCCACTCGGCTATGGCTACACCTTC. Translating it yields CASSFPLGYGYTF. This chain links TRBV5-1 with TRBJ1-2, with D uncertain. The germline gives CDR1 SGHRS, CDR2 YFSETQ. Trimming took 2 bases from V and 4 from J, leaving 9 bases between them. The CDR3 runs 13 residues.

The genes are TRBV19 and TRBJ1-5; a possible D gene is TRBD1 (5 bases). The CDR3 is made up of 16 amino acids. Germline V gives CDR1 LNHDA, CDR2 SQIVND (reference sequence). Trimming shortened V by 7 bases and J by 1 base, and 17 bases separated the two germline ends. The CDR3 bases are TGTGCCAGTACGAAAGACGGGGGTGGAAGCAATCAGCCCCAGCATTTT. It codes for CASTKDGGGSNQPQHF.

The chain employs TRBV24-1 and TRBJ1-2; D not certain. The CDR3 loop spans 13 amino acids. Germline V gives CDR1 KGHDR, CDR2 SFDVKD. The V and J ends lost 6 bases and 5 bases respectively, with 12 bases between them. CDR3 amino acids: CATSPEHGYGYTF. The CDR3 nucleotides read TGTGCCACCAGTCCCGAGCACGGGTATGGCTACACCTTC.

The chain uses TRBV30 and TRBJ2-2; D is possibly TRBD1 (5 bases). This CDR3 is built from 14 residues. The V end lost 5 bases, the J end lost 3 bases, and 13 bases lay between the germline ends. Germline CDR1 GTSNPN, CDR2 SVGIG (reference sequence). The CDR3 spells CAWVRQGDTGELFF. The DNA of the CDR3 is TGTGCCTGGGTTCGGCAGGGTGACACCGGGGAGCTGTTTTTT.

The genes are TRBV2 and TRBJ2-7; 7 nucleotides align to TRBD1. Trimming at V came to 3 bases and at J to 3 bases, leaving 2 bases not matched to a gene. Germline V gene data show CDR1 as SNHLY and CDR2 as FYNNEI. This CDR3 region has 13 residues. CDR3 amino acids: CASSDDRVYEQYF. The CDR3 region has the DNA TGTGCCAGCAGTGACGACAGGGTCTACGAGCAGTACTTC.

This chain uses TRBV19 with TRBJ2-3; a weak D match, TRBD1 (6 bases). The CDR3 sequence is 12 residues long. Germline V CDR1 and CDR2: LNHDA, SQIVND (reference sequence). CDR3 amino acids: CATGQNTDTQYF. As DNA, the CDR3 is TGTGCTACAGGACAGAACACAGATACGCAGTATTTT.

This chain links TRBV3-1 (or the pseudogene TRBV3-2) with TRBJ2-3; D gene ambiguous. Germline loops: CDR1 LGHDT, CDR2 YNNKEL (reference sequence). This CDR3 has 15 amino acids. V was cut by 2 bases and J by 3 bases, with 12 bases left in between. In DNA, the CDR3 is TGTGCCAGCAGCCAATCTTTCATCCAGACAGATACGCAGTATTTT. It yields the protein CASSQSFIQTDTQYF.

The V call is TRBV24-1, the J call TRBJ2-7; 7 bases agree with TRBD1. V lost 3 bases and J lost 0; bases outside the gene matches: 7. The CDR3 spans 16 residues. Germline loops: CDR1 KGHDR, CDR2 SFDVKD. In nucleotides, the CDR3 is TGTGCCACCAGTGATCACAGGGGCCCGAGCTCCTACGAGCAGTACTTC. It is translated as CATSDHRGPSSYEQYF.

This chain joins TRBV7-2 and TRBJ2-7; 9 bases are shared with TRBD2. CDR3 size: 16 residues. After removal of 5 bases from V and 2 bases from J, the junction contained 10 bases not matched to a gene. Germline V gives CDR1 SGHTA, CDR2 FQGNSA. CDR3 amino acids: CASSISGGGAPYEQYF. CDR3 sequence (DNA): TGTGCCAGCAGCATTAGCGGGGGAGGCGCCCCCTACGAGCAGTACTTC. Looking up the rest from reference TRBV7-2 and TRBJ2-7 gives the full variable domain: GAGVSQSPSNKVTEKGKDVELRCDPISGHTALYWYRQSLGQGLEFLIYFQGNSAPDKSGLPSDRFSAERTGGSVSTLTIQRTQQEDSAVYLCASSISGGGAPYEQYFGPGTRLTVT.

V is TRBV2 and J is TRBJ1-1, with unresolved D. The CDR3 consists of 14 residues. The germline V and J ends were trimmed by 6 bases and 0 bases, with 11 bases remaining between them. Germline V gene lookup returns CDR1 SNHLY and CDR2 FYNNEI. This CDR3 reads CASRQLRVNTEAFF. In DNA form, the CDR3 reads TGTGCCAGCAGACAGCTCCGCGTGAACACTGAAGCTTTCTTT.

The chain joins TRBV14 to TRBJ1-2; 12 nucleotides line up with TRBD1. CDR3 length equals 15 residues. The V segment lost 6 bases and the J segment 4 bases; nucleotides outside the gene matches: 6. Germline V lookup: CDR1 SGHDN, CDR2 FVKESK. Here the CDR3 DNA reads TGTGCCAGCAGTCCGGGACAGGGGGCAGGCTATGGCTACACCTTC. Its protein is CASSPGQGAGYGYTF. The full variable domain, with the rest looked up from reference TRBV14 and TRBJ1-2, is EAGVTQFPSHSVIEKGQTVTLRCDPISGHDNLYWYRRVMGKEIKFLLHFVKESKQDESGMPNNRFLAERTGGTYSTLKVQPAELEDSGVYFCASSPGQGAGYGYTFGSGTRLTVV.

V gene TRBV12-3 or TRBV12-4 combines with J gene TRBJ1-2; D unclear. The V and J ends lost 5 bases and 8 bases respectively, with 9 bases between them. This CDR3 comprises 11 residues. CDR3 DNA: TGTGCCAGCAGTCTTAATAGAGGCTACACCTTC. Translated: CASSLNRGYTF.

CDR3 amino acids: CASRTQGARGNTIYF. CDR3 sequence (DNA): TGTGCCAGCAGGACACAGGGGGCGCGGGGAAACACCATATATTTT. The V call is TRBV2, the J call TRBJ1-3, with 9 bases that match TRBD1. J lost 4 bases, V lost 6 bases, and 7 bases had no gene match. This CDR3 is built from 15 residues. Germline loops: CDR1 SNHLY, CDR2 FYNNEI.

This clone was detected a few times. The V gene is TRBV6-4, the J gene TRBJ1-2, with 8 bases that match TRBD1. J gave up 6 bases and V 6 bases, and 9 bases lay outside the gene matches. Looked up from germline, CDR1 is MRHNA and CDR2 is SNTAGT. This CDR3 comprises 14 residues. Here the CDR3 reads CASSEETGVDGYTF. CDR3 bases: TGTGCCAGCAGCGAAGAGACAGGGGTAGATGGCTACACCTTC.

The chain couples TRBV2 to TRBJ2-1; 9 bases match TRBD1. CDR1 and CDR2 from the germline V gene are SNHLY and FYNNEI. This CDR3 region has 14 residues. V lost 8 bases to trimming and J lost 5 bases; unmatched junction nucleotides: 7. CDR3 sequence: CASGWTGANNEQFF. CDR3 nucleotides: TGTGCCAGCGGCTGGACAGGGGCGAACAATGAGCAGTTCTTC.

V is TRBV12-5 and J is TRBJ1-5, with a possible D match to TRBD1 (6 bases). CDR3 length equals 15 residues. In germline, CDR1 is LGHNT, CDR2 FRNRAP. V lost 6 bases, J lost 2 bases, and 14 bases lay in between. CDR3 loop: CASGSGGGRNQPQHF. The DNA of the CDR3 is TGTGCTAGTGGCTCCGGGGGGGGGCGCAATCAGCCCCAGCATTTT. Full variable domain (rest looked up from reference TRBV12-5 and TRBJ1-5): DARVTQTPRHKVTEMGQEVTMRCQPILGHNTVFWYRQTMMQGLELLAYFRNRAPLDDSGMPKDRFSAEMPDATLATLKIQPSEPRDSAVYFCASGSGGGRNQPQHFGDGTRLSIL.

The gene calls are TRBV7-2 and TRBJ2-1; TRBD2 matches 8 bases. The J segment lost 1 base and the V segment lost 3 bases, leaving 11 bases of the junction unmatched. Germline values: CDR1 SGHTA, CDR2 FQGNSA. The CDR3 is 18 residues long. This CDR3 is CASSFKLSGSISYNEQFF. The CDR3 nucleotides are TGTGCCAGCAGCTTTAAGTTGAGCGGGAGCATATCCTACAATGAGCAGTTCTTC.

The chain carries TRBV19 and TRBJ1-3, with 8 bases lining up with TRBD1. Trimming cost V 6 bases and J 0 bases; bases outside gene matches: 4. Per germline, CDR1 LNHDA and CDR2 SQIVND (reference sequence). The CDR3 loop spans 15 amino acids. CDR3 amino acids: CASRRTGSSGNTIYF. The CDR3 DNA follows: TGTGCCAGTAGACGGACAGGGAGCTCTGGAAACACCATATATTTT.

V and J are TRBV6-4 and TRBJ2-3; D ambiguous. V was pared by 4 bases and J by 1 base, with 12 bases between. Germline V gene sequence: CDR1 MRHNA, CDR2 SNTAGT. The CDR3 runs to 15 residues. DNA of the CDR3: TGTGCCAGCAGTGTAGAGGCCAGCCGCACAGATACGCAGTATTTT. Translating gives CASSVEASRTDTQYF.

The rearrangement joins TRBV19 to TRBJ2-5, with 7 bases fitting TRBD1. This CDR3 comprises 13 residues. Germline assignment: CDR1 LNHDA and CDR2 SQIVND (reference sequence). The V gene end was trimmed by 10 bases and the J gene end by 2 bases; junction bases not matched to a gene: 7. CDR3 sequence: CATGPGQQETQYF. CDR3 in DNA: TGTGCCACCGGTCCGGGACAGCAAGAGACCCAGTACTTC.

The V and J genes are TRBV19 and TRBJ2-7, with 11 bases fitting TRBD1. The CDR3 runs 15 residues. V lost 6 bases, J lost 2 bases, and 6 bases stayed unmatched. Germline-derived CDR1 and CDR2 are LNHDA and SQIVND (reference sequence). Here the CDR3 reads CASSRPGQGAYEQYF. The CDR3 nucleotides are TGTGCCAGTAGCCGACCGGGACAGGGGGCCTACGAGCAGTACTTC.

The chain combines TRBV5-1 with TRBJ2-7, with 7 bases that match TRBD1. The CDR3 is 17 amino acids. Trimming removed 4 bases from V and 4 bases from J; junction bases left unmatched: 17. CDR1 is SGHRS and CDR2 is YFSETQ in the germline V gene. This chain's CDR3 is CASSPGQGVRKGYEQYF. The CDR3 region has the DNA TGCGCCAGCAGCCCAGGTCAGGGGGTACGAAAAGGTTACGAGCAGTACTTC.

The V gene is TRBV25-1, the J gene TRBJ1-3; the match to TRBD1 covers 8 bases. Trimming cost V 3 bases and J 2 bases; bases outside gene matches: 6. Germline CDR1 is MGHDK and CDR2 is SYGVNS. There are 16 residues in the CDR3. The CDR3 DNA is TGTGCCAGCAGTGACCCCGGACAGGGTCCTGGAAACACCATATATTTT. Its protein product is CASSDPGQGPGNTIYF.